One sample yielded the 22 T cell receptor beta chains listed below, sequenced in a study of T cell repertoires in cytomegalovirus infection. TCRdb called the reads again in MiXCR, with one record for every CDR3 protein. The table lists roughly 280,000 distinct CDR3 sequences, roughly 10% of them singletons, with approximately 15% in the top ten. Sequencing was done on a sample of PBMCs. Receptor source: a human donor in good health (CMV status not recorded). Some clones in this sample may be carry-over from other donors' samples.

This clonotype was observed many times. The rearrangement links TRBV7-2 to TRBJ2-1; 7 bases match TRBD1. The CDR3 has 16 residues. Per the germline V gene, CDR1 is SGHTA and CDR2 is FQGNSA. Trimming cost V 5 bases and J 4 bases; bases outside gene matches: 11. The CDR3: CASSLRPGQNYNEQFF. The CDR3 DNA reads TGTGCCAGCAGCCTCCGCCCGGGACAGAATTACAATGAGCAGTTCTTC.

This clonotype was seen repeatedly, ten times or more. The V call is TRBV7-2, the J call TRBJ2-5, with 12 positions matching TRBD2. Germline V gives CDR1 SGHTA, CDR2 FQGNSA. The CDR3 is 17 residues long. Losses at the gene ends were 4 bases for V and 3 bases for J; bases not matched to a gene: 9. Here the CDR3 reads CASSSGLAGTKKETQYF. The CDR3 DNA sequence: TGTGCCAGCAGCTCCGGACTAGCGGGAACCAAGAAAGAGACCCAGTACTTC.

This clonotype was found many times. V gene TRBV12-5 combines with J gene TRBJ1-4; perhaps TRBD1 as D (6 bases). V lost 5 bases to trimming and J lost 8 bases, with 21 bases between them. Germline-derived CDR1 and CDR2 are LGHNT and FRNRAP. There are 16 residues in the CDR3. The CDR3 nucleotides are TGTGCTAGTGGTCCCCCTAACCAGGGGATTGGCGAAAAACTGTTTTTT. It codes for CASGPPNQGIGEKLFF. Filled out from reference TRBV12-5 and TRBJ1-4, the complete variable domain reads DARVTQTPRHKVTEMGQEVTMRCQPILGHNTVFWYRQTMMQGLELLAYFRNRAPLDDSGMPKDRFSAEMPDATLATLKIQPSEPRDSAVYFCASGPPNQGIGEKLFFGSGTQLSVL.

This clonotype was picked up a small number of times. The chain couples TRBV20-1 to TRBJ2-3, with TRBD2 matching over 12 bases. The CDR3 is made up of 15 amino acids. The V gene end was trimmed by 6 bases and the J gene end by 5 bases; junction bases not matched to a gene: 9. Germline V gives CDR1 DFQATT, CDR2 SNEGSKA (reference sequence). CDR3 nucleotides: TGCAGTGCAAGGACTAGCGGGATGATCCTAGATACGCAGTATTTT. Protein: CSARTSGMILDTQYF.

This clonotype was seen many times. The chain links TRBV28 to TRBJ2-7, with a weak D call TRBD1 (5 bases). The CDR3 length is 12 residues. In germline, CDR1 is MDHEN, CDR2 SYDVKM. The V gene lost 8 bases and the J gene lost 5 bases, with 13 bases spanning the gap. The CDR3 loop is CASWGRANEQYF. CDR3 DNA: TGTGCCAGCTGGGGCAGGGCCAACGAGCAGTACTTC.

This clonotype was observed a few times. The chain recombines TRBV6-5 with TRBJ1-3; 7 positions agree with TRBD1. The germline CDR1 and CDR2 sequences are MNHEY and SVGAGI. Losses at the gene ends were 10 bases for V and 2 bases for J; bases not matched to a gene: 8. This CDR3 has 14 residues. The CDR3 region has the DNA TGTGCCACCCACAGGGGTCTTGCTGGAAACACCATATATTTT. Amino acids: CATHRGLAGNTIYF.

The sample holds a few counts of this clonotype. This chain uses TRBV29-1 with TRBJ1-1; 7 nucleotides agree with TRBD1. CDR1 and CDR2 (germline): SQVTM, ANQGSEA. The CDR3 is 14 amino acids. Germline trimming cut 6 bases from V and 0 bases from J; bases unmatched to any gene: 7. The CDR3, as DNA: TGCAGCGTCGATGTGGACAGGTTGAACACTGAAGCTTTCTTT. It specifies CSVDVDRLNTEAFF.

The chain carries TRBV7-6 and TRBJ1-3, with a tentative D call TRBD1 (6 bases). V was cut by 8 bases and J by 3 bases, with 17 bases left in between. There are 15 residues in the CDR3. CDR1 SGHVS and CDR2 FNYEAQ come from the germline V gene. CDR3 loop: CASVRGPSGGNTIYF. The CDR3 nucleotides are TGTGCCAGCGTCCGGGGGCCTTCGGGTGGAAACACCATATATTTT.

V is TRBV12-3 or TRBV12-4 and J is TRBJ2-1; D remains unclear. This CDR3 is 12 amino acids long. V lost 1 base and J 8 bases, leaving 6 bases between the germline ends. The CDR3 here is CASSLVIDEQFF. The CDR3 DNA reads TGTGCCAGCAGTTTAGTAATAGATGAGCAGTTCTTC.

In DNA, the CDR3 is TGTGCCAGCAGCCAAGTCAGACACGAGCAGTACTTC. It yields the protein CASSQVRHEQYF. The chain combines TRBV14 with TRBJ2-7; D uncertain. The CDR3 length is 12 residues. CDR1 is SGHDN, CDR2 FVKESK, per germline. The germline V and J ends were trimmed by 1 base and 5 bases, with 6 bases remaining between them.

This clonotype was seen repeatedly, ten times or more. CDR3 residues: CASSFQIQETQYF. CDR3 sequence (DNA): TGTGCCAGCAGCTTTCAGATCCAAGAGACCCAGTACTTC. The V gene is TRBV7-9, the J gene TRBJ2-5; no reliable D call. Trimming cost V 3 bases and J 1 base, with 6 bases left between them. The V gene's germline CDR1 is SEHNR and CDR2 FQNEAQ (reference sequence). This CDR3 spans 13 amino acids. Drawing the rest from reference TRBV7-9 and TRBJ2-5, the complete variable domain is DTGVSQNPRHKITKRGQNVTFRCDPISEHNRLYWYRQTLGQGPEFLTYFQNEAQLEKSRLLSDRFSAERPKGSFSTLEIQRTEQGDSAMYLCASSFQIQETQYFGPGTRLLVL.

The rearrangement uses TRBV18 and TRBJ2-7; the D is unclear. V was shortened by 3 bases and J by 1 base, with 13 bases between the two germline ends. The CDR3 loop spans 15 amino acids. CDR1 is KGHSH and CDR2 is LQKENI in the germline V gene. This CDR3 is CASSPQATNSYEQYF. The CDR3 nucleotides are TGTGCCAGCTCACCCCAGGCGACGAATTCCTACGAGCAGTACTTC.

This chain connects TRBV19 to TRBJ1-6; 9 nucleotides match TRBD1. This CDR3 comprises 13 residues. The junction had 3 bases not matched to a gene; V was cut back by 6 bases and J by 9 bases. Germline V gene lookup returns CDR1 LNHDA and CDR2 SQIVND (reference sequence). CDR3: CASRGQGFSPLHF. CDR3 nucleotides: TGTGCCAGTAGAGGACAGGGGTTTTCACCCCTCCACTTT.

In this sample, this clonotype turned up many times. The genes are TRBV19 and TRBJ2-3; a weak D match, TRBD2 (5 bases). V dropped 7 bases and J dropped 2 bases, with 10 bases sitting between them. This CDR3 contains 13 residues. The V gene's germline CDR1 is LNHDA and CDR2 SQIVND (reference sequence). This chain's CDR3 is CASKEATTDTQYF. In DNA form, the CDR3 reads TGTGCCAGTAAGGAGGCGACCACAGATACGCAGTATTTT.

This clonotype came up many times. The chain joins TRBV7-8 to TRBJ1-1, with TRBD1 as a possible D gene (5 bases). Looked up from germline, CDR1 is SGHVS and CDR2 is FQNEAQ. Trimming pared 1 base from V and 1 base from J, leaving 10 bases between. The CDR3 has 15 amino acids. CDR3 region: CASSLVGGTNTEAFF. In DNA form, the CDR3 reads TGTGCCAGCAGCTTAGTCGGGGGAACGAACACTGAAGCTTTCTTT.

The chain combines TRBV20-1 with TRBJ1-5; no definite D call. Per the germline V gene, CDR1 is DFQATT and CDR2 is SNEGSKA (reference sequence). CDR3 length: 12 residues. V shed 6 bases and J shed 3 bases, with 9 bases lying between them. The CDR3 nucleotides read TGCAGTGCCCAACACCCCAATCAGCCCCAGCATTTT. Its protein is CSAQHPNQPQHF.

This clonotype was recorded many times. The chain has TRBV7-2 and TRBJ1-2; weak D call: TRBD1 (5 bases). Germline V CDR1 and CDR2: SGHTA, FQGNSA. The CDR3 is made up of 14 amino acids. The V end was cut by 0 bases, the J end by 6 bases, with 11 bases between. CDR3 coding DNA: TGTGCCAGCAGCTTAGCGAGTCAGGGTGATGGCTACACCTTC. It codes for CASSLASQGDGYTF.

This clonotype was counted ten times or more. The chain links TRBV7-9 to TRBJ1-2, with TRBD1 as a possible D gene (5 bases). V lost 2 bases and J lost 8, with 24 bases in between. The CDR3 runs to 17 residues. CDR1 is SEHNR, CDR2 FQNEAQ, per germline (reference sequence). In nucleotides, the CDR3 is TGTGCCAGCAGCTTATTGCCCGTCGGGACGAGTGCCCGAGGCTACACCTTC. This gives the protein CASSLLPVGTSARGYTF.

V and J are TRBV20-1 and TRBJ2-7; TRBD2 agrees at 10 bases. CDR3 length equals 14 residues. Trimming cost V 3 bases and J 3 bases; bases outside gene matches: 5. From germline, CDR1 is DFQATT and CDR2 SNEGSKA (reference sequence). CDR3 nucleotide sequence: TGCAGTGCTAGTGGTAGCGGGAGGTTCTACGAGCAGTACTTC. Its translation is CSASGSGRFYEQYF.

This clonotype was picked up a small number of times. CDR3 sequence (DNA): TGTGCCACCAGTGATGGGGTCGGGGTGGGTACTGAAGCTTTCTTT. Residues: CATSDGVGVGTEAFF. The rearrangement links TRBV24-1 to TRBJ1-1, with D hard to call. The CDR3 extends over 15 amino acids. Germline V gene sequence: CDR1 KGHDR, CDR2 SFDVKD. V gave up 3 bases and J gave up 5 bases, with 15 bases separating them.

As regards this clonotype: A much larger clone sits a single nucleotide away, making a read error possible. The conserved closing phenylalanine or tryptophan is absent in this CDR3, likely reflecting a read error. V usage is TRBV7-3 and J usage is TRBJ1-6, with D uncertain. Germline CDR1 SGHTA, CDR2 FQGTGA. This CDR3 comprises 15 residues. Trimming shortened V by 2 bases and J by 5 bases, and 10 bases separated the two germline ends. Here the CDR3 reads CASSLSDGNNSPLHL. The CDR3 DNA sequence: TGTGCCAGCAGCTTATCCGACGGCAATAATTCACCCCTCCACTTG.

This clonotype was observed a few times. The chain employs TRBV20-1 and TRBJ2-7; 7 bases fit TRBD1. The germline V gene has CDR1 DFQATT and CDR2 SNEGSKA (reference sequence). This CDR3 spans 14 amino acids. Germline trimming cut 5 bases from V and 1 base from J; bases unmatched to any gene: 8. The CDR3 is CSASHPGQSYEQYF. The CDR3 DNA reads as TGCAGTGCTTCTCACCCGGGACAGTCCTACGAGCAGTACTTC.